This entry lists 9 T cell receptor beta chains sequenced from one sample in a study of T cell changes during pregnancy in multiple sclerosis. TCRdb's copy holds only in-frame clones and misses some; the assay was immunoSEQ multiplex PCR. The data show approximately 40,000 clones, around 89% seen once. Material: CD4+ T cells from peripheral blood mononuclear cells, obtained in the second trimester of pregnancy. These receptors were obtained from a female donor with multiple sclerosis, enrolled in a pregnancy study.

CDR3 sequence (DNA): TGCGCCAGCAGCTTGGAAGACAGGACTAGCGGGAAGGAGCAGTTCTTC. As protein: CASSLEDRTSGKEQFF. The chain carries TRBV5-1 and TRBJ2-1, with 12 bases aligning to TRBD2. With 0 bases clipped from V and 10 bases from J, the junction kept 8 bases outside the gene matches. The germline gives CDR1 SGHRS, CDR2 YFSETQ. The CDR3 has 16 amino acids.

The chain joins TRBV18 to TRBJ1-1, with D perhaps TRBD1 (6 bases). CDR1 is KGHSH and CDR2 is LQKENI in the germline V gene. Trimming cost V 3 bases and J 0 bases, with 14 bases left between them. CDR3 size: 16 residues. The CDR3 bases are TGTGCCAGCTCACCCTTATTGACAGGCCTGAACACTGAAGCTTTCTTT. Its translation is CASSPLLTGLNTEAFF.

The chain links TRBV28 to TRBJ2-7; D unresolved. The germline CDR1 and CDR2 sequences are MDHEN and SYDVKM. The CDR3 runs 12 residues. Trimming cost V 3 bases and J 9 bases, with 12 bases left between them. CDR3 DNA: TGTGCCAGCAGTTTTGAGGATTTAGCGCAGTACTTC. Amino acid sequence: CASSFEDLAQYF.

The chain joins TRBV4-3 to TRBJ1-4; no clear D gene. This CDR3 spans 13 amino acids. Germline V gives CDR1 LGHNA, CDR2 YSLEER. V lost 4 bases and J lost 14, with 17 bases in between. The CDR3: CASSLQSGSGLFF. The CDR3, as DNA: TGCGCCAGCAGCCTCCAATCGGGGTCAGGCCTGTTTTTT.

This clone has a single count. The rearrangement uses TRBV25-1 and TRBJ2-7, with D perhaps matching TRBD1 (5 bases). Germline CDR1 is MGHDK and CDR2 is SYGVNS. V lost 7 bases and J 1 base, leaving 14 bases between the germline ends. The CDR3 has 14 amino acids. CDR3 loop: CASMVGAGSYEQYF. The CDR3 nucleotides read TGTGCCAGCATGGTTGGGGCAGGGTCCTACGAGCAGTACTTC.

This sequence joins TRBV5-6 and TRBJ2-3; D gene ambiguous. With 1 base removed from V and 1 base from J, the gap between germline ends came to 7 bases. Germline V gene lookup returns CDR1 SGHDT and CDR2 YYEEEE. The length of the CDR3 is 14 residues. This CDR3 is CASSLLYRTDTQYF. The CDR3 bases are TGTGCCAGCAGCTTGCTTTATCGCACAGATACGCAGTATTTT.

CDR3 DNA: TGTGCCAGCATGGAGGGGAACACCGGGGAGCTGTTTTTT. Translation gives CASMEGNTGELFF. The V gene is TRBV2, the J gene TRBJ2-2; a weak D match, TRBD2 (6 bases). The V end was cut by 7 bases, the J end by 1 base, with 7 bases between. The germline V gene has CDR1 SNHLY and CDR2 FYNNEI. The CDR3 spans 13 residues.

The chain joins TRBV28 to TRBJ2-1; D possibly corresponds to TRBD2 (6 bases). The CDR3 totals 13 residues. Trimming removed 2 bases at V and 16 bases at J, with 18 bases between. CDR1 and CDR2 (germline): MDHEN, SYDVKM. The CDR3 spells CASSLALRDLLFF. As DNA, the CDR3 is TGTGCCAGCAGTTTAGCTCTAAGGGACTTGCTTTTCTTC.

V gene TRBV19 combines with J gene TRBJ2-3; TRBD2 matches 7 bases. V dropped 6 bases and J dropped 3; count of bases not matched to a gene: 3. The CDR3 sequence is 13 residues long. The germline V gene has CDR1 LNHDA and CDR2 SQIVND (reference sequence). CDR3 in amino acids: CASSPGRTDTQYF. As DNA, the CDR3 is TGTGCCAGTAGCCCCGGGAGGACAGATACGCAGTATTTT.